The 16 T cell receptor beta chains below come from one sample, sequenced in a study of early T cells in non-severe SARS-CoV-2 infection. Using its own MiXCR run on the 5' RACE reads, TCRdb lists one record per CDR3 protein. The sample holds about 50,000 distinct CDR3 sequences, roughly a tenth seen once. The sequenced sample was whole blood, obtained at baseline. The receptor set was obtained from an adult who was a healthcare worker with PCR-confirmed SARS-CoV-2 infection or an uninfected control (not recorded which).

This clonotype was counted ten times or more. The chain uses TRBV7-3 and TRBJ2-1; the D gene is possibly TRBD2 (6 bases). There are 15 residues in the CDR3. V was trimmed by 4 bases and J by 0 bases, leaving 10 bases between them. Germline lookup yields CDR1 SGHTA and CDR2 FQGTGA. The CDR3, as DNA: TGTGCCAGCAGCTCTACCGGGGGCTCCTACAATGAGCAGTTCTTC. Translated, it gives CASSSTGGSYNEQFF. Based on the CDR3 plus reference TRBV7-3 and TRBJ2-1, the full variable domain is GAGVSQTPSNKVTEKGKYVELRCDPISGHTALYWYRQSLGQGPEFLIYFQGTGAADDSGLPNDRFFAVRPEGSVSTLKIQRTERGDSAVYLCASSSTGGSYNEQFFGPGTRLTVL.

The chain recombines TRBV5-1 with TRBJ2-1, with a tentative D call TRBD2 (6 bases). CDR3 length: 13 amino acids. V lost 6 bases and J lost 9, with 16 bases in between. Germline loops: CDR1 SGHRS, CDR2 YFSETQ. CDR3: CASTASDFREQFF. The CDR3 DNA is TGCGCCAGCACGGCTAGCGATTTCCGTGAGCAGTTCTTC. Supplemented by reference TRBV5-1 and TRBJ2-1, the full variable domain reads KAGVTQTPRYLIKTRGQQVTLSCSPISGHRSVSWYQQTPGQGLQFLFEYFSETQRNKGNFPGRFSGRQFSNSRSEMNVSTLELGDSALYLCASTASDFREQFFGPGTRLTVL.

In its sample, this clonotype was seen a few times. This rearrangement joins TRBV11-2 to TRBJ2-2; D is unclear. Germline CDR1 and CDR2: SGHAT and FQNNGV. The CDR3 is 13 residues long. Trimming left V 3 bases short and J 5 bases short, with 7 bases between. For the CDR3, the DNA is TGTGCCAGCAGCTTGTACGGGACCGGGGAGCTGTTTTTT. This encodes CASSLYGTGELFF.

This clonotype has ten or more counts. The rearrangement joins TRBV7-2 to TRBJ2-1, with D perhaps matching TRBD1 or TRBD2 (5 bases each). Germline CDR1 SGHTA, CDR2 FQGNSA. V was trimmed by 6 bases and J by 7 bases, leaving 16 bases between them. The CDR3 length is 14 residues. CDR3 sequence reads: CASSSGPVINEQFF. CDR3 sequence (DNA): TGTGCCAGCAGTTCGGGACCAGTTATAAATGAGCAGTTCTTC.

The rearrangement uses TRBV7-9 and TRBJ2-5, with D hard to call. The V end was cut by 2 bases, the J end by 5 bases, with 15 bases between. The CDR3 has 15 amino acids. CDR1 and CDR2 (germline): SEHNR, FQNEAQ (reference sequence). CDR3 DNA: TGTGCCAGCAGCTTATCGGCGGCTCAATCCGAGACCCAGTACTTC. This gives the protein CASSLSAAQSETQYF.

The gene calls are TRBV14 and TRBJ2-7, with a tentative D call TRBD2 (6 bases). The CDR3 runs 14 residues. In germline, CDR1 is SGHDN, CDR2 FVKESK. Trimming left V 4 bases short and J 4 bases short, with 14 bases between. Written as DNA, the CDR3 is TGTGCCAGCAGCCCAGGACTAAGGGCTTACGAGCAGTACTTC. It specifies CASSPGLRAYEQYF. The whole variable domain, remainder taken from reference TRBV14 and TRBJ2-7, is EAGVTQFPSHSVIEKGQTVTLRCDPISGHDNLYWYRRVMGKEIKFLLHFVKESKQDESGMPNNRFLAERTGGTYSTLKVQPAELEDSGVYFCASSPGLRAYEQYFGPGTRLTVT.

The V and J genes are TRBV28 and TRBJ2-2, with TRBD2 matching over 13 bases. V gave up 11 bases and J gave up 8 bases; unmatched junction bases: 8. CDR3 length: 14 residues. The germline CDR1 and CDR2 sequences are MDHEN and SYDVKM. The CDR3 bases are TGTGCCGCCGGACTAGCGGGAGCCACGGGGGAGCTGTTTTTT. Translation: CAAGLAGATGELFF.

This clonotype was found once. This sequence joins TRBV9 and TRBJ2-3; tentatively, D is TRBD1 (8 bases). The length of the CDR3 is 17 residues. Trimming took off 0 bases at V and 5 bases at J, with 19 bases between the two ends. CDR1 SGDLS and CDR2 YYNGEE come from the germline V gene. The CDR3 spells CASSVGREGTGGDTQYF. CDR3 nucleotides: TGTGCCAGCAGCGTAGGGAGGGAGGGGACAGGTGGAGATACGCAGTATTTT.

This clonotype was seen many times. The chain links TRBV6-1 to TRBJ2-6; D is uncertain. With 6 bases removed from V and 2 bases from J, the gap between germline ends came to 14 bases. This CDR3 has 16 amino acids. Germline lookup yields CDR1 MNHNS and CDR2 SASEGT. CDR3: CASSADSEAGANVLTF. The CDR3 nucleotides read TGTGCCAGCAGCGCAGATAGTGAGGCTGGGGCCAACGTCCTGACTTTC.

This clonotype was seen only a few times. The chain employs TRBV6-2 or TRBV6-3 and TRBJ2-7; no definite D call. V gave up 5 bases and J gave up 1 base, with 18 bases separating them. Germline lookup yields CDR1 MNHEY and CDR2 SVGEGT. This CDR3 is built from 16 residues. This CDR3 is CASSAYVAAVSYEQYF. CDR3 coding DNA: TGTGCCAGCAGTGCCTATGTGGCAGCCGTATCCTACGAGCAGTACTTC.

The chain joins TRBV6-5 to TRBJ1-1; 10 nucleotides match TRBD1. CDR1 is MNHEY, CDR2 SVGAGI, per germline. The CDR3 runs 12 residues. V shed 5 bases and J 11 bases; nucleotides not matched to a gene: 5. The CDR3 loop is CASSLWGQGAFF. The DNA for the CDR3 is TGTGCCAGCAGTCTTTGGGGACAGGGGGCTTTCTTT.

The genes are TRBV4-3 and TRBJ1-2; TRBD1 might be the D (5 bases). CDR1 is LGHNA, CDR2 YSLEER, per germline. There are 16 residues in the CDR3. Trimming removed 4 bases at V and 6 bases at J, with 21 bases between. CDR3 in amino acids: CASSRRVGSSENGYTF. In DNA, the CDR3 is TGCGCCAGCAGCCGCAGGGTAGGGAGCAGTGAGAATGGCTACACCTTC.

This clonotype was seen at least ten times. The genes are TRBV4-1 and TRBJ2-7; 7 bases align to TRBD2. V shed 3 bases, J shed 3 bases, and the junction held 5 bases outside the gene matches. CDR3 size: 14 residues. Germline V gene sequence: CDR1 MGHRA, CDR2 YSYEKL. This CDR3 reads CASSHSGLVYEQYF. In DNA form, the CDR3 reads TGCGCCAGCAGCCACTCAGGACTAGTCTACGAGCAGTACTTC.

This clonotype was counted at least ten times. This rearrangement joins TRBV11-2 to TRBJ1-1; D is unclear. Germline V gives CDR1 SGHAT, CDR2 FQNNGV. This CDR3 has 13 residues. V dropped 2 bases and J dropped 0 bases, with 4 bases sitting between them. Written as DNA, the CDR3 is TGTGCCAGCAGCTTACCCATGAACACTGAAGCTTTCTTT. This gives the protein CASSLPMNTEAFF. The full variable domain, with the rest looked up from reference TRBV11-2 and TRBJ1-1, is EAGVAQSPRYKIIEKRQSVAFWCNPISGHATLYWYQQILGQGPKLLIQFQNNGVVDDSQLPKDRFSAERLKGVDSTLKIQPAKLEDSAVYLCASSLPMNTEAFFGQGTRLTVV.

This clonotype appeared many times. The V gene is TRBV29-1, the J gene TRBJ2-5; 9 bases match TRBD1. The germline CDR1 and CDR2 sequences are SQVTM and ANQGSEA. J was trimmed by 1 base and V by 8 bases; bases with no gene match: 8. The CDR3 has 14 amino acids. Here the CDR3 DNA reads TGCAGCTCCGGAGGGGACAGGGCCCAAGAGACCCAGTACTTC. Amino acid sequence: CSSGGDRAQETQYF.

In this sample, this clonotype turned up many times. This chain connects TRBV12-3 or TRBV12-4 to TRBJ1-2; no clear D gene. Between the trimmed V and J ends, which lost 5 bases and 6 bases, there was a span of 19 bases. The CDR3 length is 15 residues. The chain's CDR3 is CASSKHSSLLDGYTF. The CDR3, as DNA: TGTGCCAGCAGTAAACACTCGTCCCTACTAGATGGCTACACCTTC.